This is a list of T cell receptor beta chains from one sample in a study of blood T cell repertoires in COVID-19. TCRdb's table, derived via immunoSEQ multiplex PCR, lists solely in-frame clones and lacks some. Seen here are hundreds of thousands of clones, 70% to 90% observed once, and the top ten hold under 4%. What was sequenced was peripheral blood. The receptor source for this set is a young man with active or convalescent COVID-19. Each CDR3 is given with its conserved first and last residue. A D gene is named only where the DNA matches it firmly. The size of a clone is reported for some rows only, either as once, few or many, or as a class for expanded clones.

TRBV3-1/TRBV3-2,-,TRBJ2-1,-,CASSQTLVGGEQFF,TGTGCCAGCAGCCAGACACTAGTGGGCGGTGAGCAGTTCTTC
TRBV4-1,-,TRBJ1-5,few,CASSHETDNQPQHF,TGCGCCAGCAGCCACGAGACAGACAATCAGCCCCAGCATTTT
TRBV5-1,TRBD1,TRBJ2-7,-,CASSADRSSYEQYF,TGCGCCAGCAGCGCGGACAGGAGCTCCTACGAGCAGTACTTC
TRBV7-3,-,TRBJ2-1,-,CASSPAQSGEQFF,TGTGCCAGCAGCCCCGCTCAGTCCGGGGAGCAGTTCTTC
TRBV2,TRBD1,TRBJ1-4,-,CASTPLGTGDEKLFF,TGTGCCAGCACCCCCCTCGGGACAGGAGATGAAAAACTGTTTTTT
TRBV28,-,TRBJ1-3,-,CASSFLYTIYF,TGTGCCAGCAGTTTTCTGTACACCATATATTTT
TRBV5-1,TRBD2,TRBJ2-3,-,CASSLGLAGVNTDTQYF,TGCGCCAGCAGCCTGGGACTAGCGGGAGTAAACACAGATACGCAGTATTTT
TRBV7-2,-,TRBJ2-7,-,CASSLSGDPYEQYF,TGTGCCAGCAGCCTAAGCGGAGACCCTTACGAGCAGTACTTC
TRBV3-1/TRBV3-2,TRBD2,TRBJ2-1,-,CASSQDGSGGSSYNEQFF,TGTGCCAGCAGCCAAGATGGTAGTGGCGGGAGCTCCTACAATGAGCAGTTCTTC
TRBV7-9,TRBD2,TRBJ2-3,-,CASSPLGGGASNTQYF,TGTGCCAGCAGCCCCCTGGGCGGGGGGGCCTCAAATACGCAGTATTTT
TRBV3-1/TRBV3-2,TRBD1,TRBJ1-4,-,CASSQRGGVEKLFF,TGTGCCAGCAGCCAAAGAGGGGGCGTTGAAAAACTGTTTTTT
TRBV19,TRBD2,TRBJ2-1,-,CASTATSGGPYNEQFF,TGTGCCAGTACCGCGACTAGCGGGGGACCCTACAATGAGCAGTTCTTC
TRBV11-2,-,TRBJ2-3,-,CASSGRVVGRDTQYF,TGTGCCAGCAGCGGAAGGGTGGTGGGGAGAGATACGCAGTATTTT
TRBV20-1,-,TRBJ1-2,-,CSARLGYGYTF,TGCAGTGCTAGACTAGGCTATGGCTACACCTTC
TRBV28,TRBD2,TRBJ2-5,-,CASSPGGPLYQETQYF,TGTGCCAGCAGCCCGGGGGGGCCCCTATACCAAGAGACCCAGTACTTC
TRBV4-3,-,TRBJ2-3,once,CASSRSGTDTQYF,TGCGCCAGCAGCCGTAGCGGCACAGATACGCAGTATTTT
TRBV7-9,-,TRBJ1-1,-,CASSLDDRGAFF,TGTGCCAGCAGCTTAGACGACCGAGGGGCTTTCTTT
TRBV27,-,TRBJ2-1,-,CASTPSTGEDHNEQFF,TGTGCCAGCACCCCCTCGACAGGAGAGGACCACAATGAGCAGTTCTTC
TRBV6-1,-,TRBJ1-2,-,CASSEVLNYGYTF,TGTGCCAGCAGTGAAGTACTTAACTATGGCTACACCTTC
TRBV29-1,TRBD1,TRBJ2-7,-,CSVVPGQGAPYDEQYF,TGCAGCGTAGTCCCGGGACAGGGGGCGCCTTATGACGAGCAGTACTTC
TRBV5-1,-,TRBJ1-1,once,CASSLVGVGTEAFF,TGCGCCAGCAGCTTGGTAGGGGTCGGCACTGAAGCTTTCTTT
TRBV5-8,-,TRBJ2-2,-,CASSPGTGELFF,TGTGCCAGCAGCCCGGGCACCGGGGAGCTGTTTTTT
TRBV6-5,TRBD1,TRBJ1-2,once,CASSYSDRGGYTF,TGTGCCAGCAGTTACTCGGACAGGGGCGGCTACACCTTC